This entry describes one T cell receptor (beta chain). The CDR3 totals 16 residues. Unmatched junction bases numbered 12, after V lost 5 bases and J lost 5 bases. Germline V gene data show CDR1 as MNHEY and CDR2 as SVGEGT. The data were taken from a study of blood T cell repertoires in COVID-19. Looking at the study overall: COVID-19 samples collected from the United States, Italy and Spain covered acute and convalescent phases. Nucleic acid was either cDNA or gDNA, and it came from T cells, B-cell-depleted T cells, or PBMCs.

In the source study's methods: Estimated nucleated cell counts came from reference gene primer amplification. The method was immunoSEQ multiplex PCR; TCRdb's version includes in-frame clones alone and lacks a portion of them. The V and J calls and clone size come from that table; D and trimming were worked out from the DNA. Found here are some 250,000 clones, approximately 83% of them singletons; the top ten hold around 2.8%. This receptor was identified in a woman aged 25-40 years who had recovered from COVID-19. The chain employs TRBV6-2 or TRBV6-3 and TRBJ2-1, with 7 nucleotides matching TRBD2. Source material: peripheral blood. The CDR3 DNA follows: TGTGCCAGCAGTACGCATCAAGCGGGGATGGACAATGAGCAGTTCTTC. This encodes CASSTHQAGMDNEQFF.